Below, 17 T cell receptor beta chains from the same sample are listed, as sequenced in a study of shared clonotypes between healthy human individuals. TCRdb's table, derived via immunoSEQ multiplex PCR, lists solely in-frame clones and lacks some. The table lists around 500,000 clones, around 79% of them singletons. The sample consisted of PBMCs. The receptors shown here come from a woman between 40 and 55 years old in good health. Some clones in this sample may be carry-over from other donors' samples.

Concerning this clone itself: Other DNA variants within this sample encode the same CDR3. The chain uses TRBV28 and TRBJ2-3; TRBD1 matches 7 bases. This CDR3 region has 14 residues. Germline CDR1 is MDHEN and CDR2 is SYDVKM. V trimming: 4 bases; J trimming: 3 bases; junction bases outside the gene matches: 4. The CDR3 DNA reads TGTGCCAGCAGTTCAAGACAGGGAACAGATACGCAGTATTTT. Translation: CASSSRQGTDTQYF.

The chain couples TRBV5-4 to TRBJ2-1; 9 bases match TRBD2. J lost 4 bases, V lost 4 bases, and 12 bases had no gene match. There are 17 residues in the CDR3. Per the germline V gene, CDR1 is SGHNT and CDR2 is YYREEE (reference sequence). The CDR3 DNA follows: TGTGCCAGCAGCCGGGGAGGACTAGCGCCAACATACAATGAGCAGTTCTTC. Translation gives CASSRGGLAPTYNEQFF.

The chain is built from TRBV28 and TRBJ2-2; 7 nucleotides agree with TRBD2. This CDR3 region has 15 residues. Germline CDR1 is MDHEN and CDR2 is SYDVKM. V lost 6 bases to trimming and J lost 0 bases; unmatched junction nucleotides: 4. The CDR3 region is CASSPGGTNTGELFF. The CDR3 DNA follows: TGTGCCAGCAGCCCCGGGGGGACGAACACCGGGGAGCTGTTTTTT.

The gene calls are TRBV11-2 and TRBJ2-4; D is undetermined. The germline V gene has CDR1 SGHAT and CDR2 FQNNGV. V lost 7 bases and J lost 3, with 13 bases in between. This CDR3 has 14 residues. This CDR3 reads CASTEVRGKNIQYF. The CDR3 bases are TGTGCCAGCACCGAGGTGCGTGGCAAAAACATTCAGTACTTC.

This rearrangement joins TRBV11-3 to TRBJ2-3, with 8 bases lining up with TRBD2. Germline V gives CDR1 SGHNT, CDR2 YENEEA. The CDR3 spans 14 residues. V was pared by 3 bases and J by 4 bases, with 3 bases of the junction left unmatched. CDR3 in DNA: TGTGCCAGCAGCTTTACTAGCGGTTCAGATACGCAGTATTTT. This sequence encodes CASSFTSGSDTQYF.

CDR3 sequence: CASSTRGNTEAFF. The CDR3 DNA follows: TGTGCCAGCTCCACGCGGGGGAACACTGAAGCTTTCTTT. The chain carries TRBV18 and TRBJ1-1; the D is unclear. The V gene's germline CDR1 is KGHSH and CDR2 LQKENI. This CDR3 spans 13 amino acids. Between the trimmed V and J ends, which lost 6 bases and 1 base, there was a span of 9 bases.

Worth noting for this clone: Just one base apart from a much larger clone, this may be a read error. The chain couples TRBV7-6 to TRBJ2-7; TRBD1 might be the D (5 bases). Germline V gene sequence: CDR1 SGHVS, CDR2 FNYEAQ. This CDR3 is built from 14 residues. The DNA for the CDR3 is TGTGCCGGCAGCCGGATGACAGACCTGGGGGAGCAGTACTTC. Translation gives CAGSRMTDLGEQYF.

The chain recombines TRBV28 with TRBJ1-5; D call uncertain. Trimming shortened V by 7 bases and J by 11 bases, and 15 bases separated the two germline ends. Per germline, CDR1 MDHEN and CDR2 SYDVKM. This CDR3 has 12 amino acids. Here the CDR3 DNA reads TGTGCCAGCACCGCAGACGGGTTTGCCCAGCATTTT. The encoded protein is CASTADGFAQHF.

The chain carries TRBV4-1 and TRBJ2-1, with D perhaps TRBD2 (6 bases). The germline CDR1 and CDR2 sequences are MGHRA and YSYEKL. Between the trimmed V and J ends, which lost 1 base and 3 bases, there was a span of 13 bases. This CDR3 contains 16 residues. CDR3 region: CASSQGTGLFYNEQFF. DNA for the CDR3: TGCGCCAGCAGCCAAGGGACGGGACTTTTCTACAATGAGCAGTTCTTC.

The chain uses TRBV30 and TRBJ2-7; no firm D call. V lost 3 bases and J 5 bases, leaving 8 bases between the germline ends. Germline assignment: CDR1 GTSNPN and CDR2 SVGIG (reference sequence). The CDR3 extends over 11 amino acids. The CDR3 loop is CAWRSYDEQYF. In DNA form, the CDR3 reads TGTGCCTGGAGGTCCTACGACGAGCAGTACTTC.

The count of this clone is one. Other DNA sequences from this sample encode an identical CDR3 as well. CDR3 coding DNA: TGTGCCAGCAGCCCAGGTCCACGTGGGGGTGGAAACACCATATATTTT. As protein: CASSPGPRGGGNTIYF. The chain recombines TRBV7-3 with TRBJ1-3; perhaps TRBD1 as D (5 bases). In germline, CDR1 is SGHTA, CDR2 FQGTGA. The V and J ends lost 5 bases and 3 bases respectively, with 17 bases between them. The length of the CDR3 is 16 residues.

The chain has TRBV7-8 and TRBJ2-2; tentative D call: TRBD1 (6 bases). In germline, CDR1 is SGHVS, CDR2 FQNEAQ. V lost 5 bases and J lost 3, with 16 bases in between. The CDR3 has 16 amino acids. In DNA form, the CDR3 reads TGTGCCAGCAGCCCCCGACAGGTTTTGTACACCGGGGAGCTGTTTTTT. Protein product: CASSPRQVLYTGELFF.

This clone has only one observation. The rearrangement links TRBV20-1 to TRBJ2-1; no firm D call. The CDR3 covers 11 residues. Germline loops: CDR1 DFQATT, CDR2 SNEGSKA (reference sequence). V lost 3 bases and J lost 3, with 3 bases in between. The CDR3 DNA follows: TGCAGTGCTAGTGTCTACAATGAGCAGTTCTTC. Translating it yields CSASVYNEQFF.

The genes are TRBV28 and TRBJ2-7, with D unresolved. V was clipped by 6 bases and J by 7 bases, with 19 bases between them. The CDR3 has 14 amino acids. The germline V gene has CDR1 MDHEN and CDR2 SYDVKM. DNA of the CDR3: TGTGCCAGCAGGGGCTATCTCACCTCTGGGGAGCAGTACTTC. Its protein product is CASRGYLTSGEQYF.

The chain carries TRBV2 and TRBJ1-2, with 8 bases lining up with TRBD1. Germline-derived CDR1 and CDR2 are SNHLY and FYNNEI. The CDR3 loop spans 16 amino acids. The J segment lost 3 bases and the V segment lost 5 bases, leaving 11 bases of the junction unmatched. The CDR3 DNA is TGTGCCAGCAGTTTAGAGTTAGGACAGGGACACTATGGCTACACCTTC. The encoded protein is CASSLELGQGHYGYTF. Looking up the rest from reference TRBV2 and TRBJ1-2 gives the full variable domain: EPEVTQTPSHQVTQMGQEVILRCVPISNHLYFYWYRQILGQKVEFLVSFYNNEISEKSEIFDDQFSVERPDGSNFTLKIRSTKLEDSAMYFCASSLELGQGHYGYTFGSGTRLTVV.

This CDR3 reads CASSPSGRAGTGELFF. CDR3 DNA sequence: TGTGCCAGCAGTCCTAGCGGGAGGGCCGGCACCGGGGAGCTGTTTTTT. The chain uses TRBV2 and TRBJ2-2, with 12 bases that match TRBD2. Germline assignment: CDR1 SNHLY and CDR2 FYNNEI. With V trimmed by 5 bases and J by 4 bases, 5 bases remained unmatched. The CDR3 runs 16 residues.

This chain links TRBV29-1 with TRBJ2-1, with unresolved D. The germline V gene has CDR1 SQVTM and CDR2 ANQGSEA. V was cut by 8 bases and J by 4 bases, with 15 bases left in between. There are 13 residues in the CDR3. The chain's CDR3 is CSSLSQTYNEQFF. In DNA, the CDR3 is TGCAGCTCCCTGTCCCAAACTTACAATGAGCAGTTCTTC.